This entry describes one T cell receptor beta chain. Its antigen is not known. Germline values: CDR1 SEHNR, CDR2 FQNEAQ (reference sequence). The CDR3 length is 15 residues. With V trimmed by 4 bases and J by 2 bases, 5 bases remained unmatched. This specimen comes from a study of CD8+ T cells in alopecia areata. Overall study: After 6 to 18 months of tofacitinib, follow-up continued 6 months off drug. Broader study findings: Tofacitinib yielded significantly lower scalp clonality and fewer expanded CD8+ clones among the top 100.

Treatment defined: oral pan-JAK inhibitor, 5-10 mg twice daily. Extracted RNA was reverse transcribed, and the resulting cDNA served as sequencing template. The table came from immunoSEQ multiplex PCR; TCRdb's copy has only in-frame clones and leaves some out. In the table there are some 200,000 clones, roughly 61% of which are singletons. The rearrangement joins TRBV7-9 to TRBJ1-2, with 9 bases lining up with TRBD1. The sequence was obtained from a human donor with alopecia areata. Sequenced material: CD8+ T cells sorted from blood, taken at week 24, from a patient treated with tofacitinib. For the CDR3, the DNA is TGTGCCAGCAGCTATCTTGGGACAGGGAACTATGGCTACACCTTC. Its translation: CASSYLGTGNYGYTF.